The 23 T cell receptor beta chains reported below all come from one sample, sequenced in a study of shared clonotypes between healthy human individuals. Some clones are missing from TCRdb's copy, which holds only in-frame ones; the method was immunoSEQ multiplex PCR. This sample has 1,400,000 or so clones, with 98% found just once. Material: naive CD4+ T cells sorted from blood. The subset is: CD45RA+ positively selected. Receptors were obtained from a man in his thirties or forties in good health.

This clone appeared once. This rearrangement joins TRBV29-1 to TRBJ2-3; the D is unclear. The CDR3 extends over 12 amino acids. Between the trimmed V and J ends, which lost 5 bases and 1 base, there was a span of 7 bases. The germline V gene has CDR1 SQVTM and CDR2 ANQGSEA. CDR3 amino acids: CSVISGTDTQYF. DNA of the CDR3: TGCAGCGTTATATCAGGCACAGATACGCAGTATTTT.

Details on this clone: The sample has other DNA sequences that encode this CDR3 too. The chain has TRBV27 and TRBJ1-5; possible D gene TRBD1, 5 bases. This CDR3 comprises 13 residues. V lost 2 bases to trimming and J lost 7 bases, with 9 bases between them. Germline CDR1 reads MNHEY; CDR2 reads SMNVEV (reference sequence). CDR3 amino acids: CASSLQGYQPQHF. Here the CDR3 DNA reads TGTGCCAGCAGTTTACAGGGTTACCAGCCCCAGCATTTT.

The gene calls are TRBV15 and TRBJ1-3; D perhaps matches TRBD1 (5 bases). V gave up 5 bases and J gave up 2 bases, with 16 bases separating them. Germline CDR1 and CDR2: LNHNV and YYDKDF (reference sequence). The CDR3 is 16 residues long. The CDR3 sequence is CATSVGQVFTGNTIYF. The CDR3 coding sequence is TGTGCCACCAGCGTGGGGCAGGTGTTTACTGGAAACACCATATATTTT.

The J gene is TRBJ2-1, the V gene TRBV5-5; TRBD2 aligns across 16 bases. Trimming at V came to 4 bases and at J to 7 bases, leaving 8 bases not matched to a gene. The CDR3 spans 17 residues. The germline CDR1 and CDR2 sequences are SGHKS and YYEKEE (reference sequence). The CDR3 region is CASSLGLAGGRRNEQFF. The DNA for the CDR3 is TGTGCCAGCAGCCTGGGACTAGCGGGAGGGAGAAGGAATGAGCAGTTCTTC.

The J gene is TRBJ2-5, the V gene TRBV10-1; D remains ambiguous. The CDR3 extends over 13 amino acids. Trimming pared 4 bases from V and 2 bases from J, leaving 8 bases between. Looked up from germline, CDR1 is WNHNN and CDR2 is SYGVQD (reference sequence). CDR3 region: CASSVRQQETQYF. As DNA, the CDR3 is TGCGCCAGCAGTGTCCGTCAGCAAGAGACCCAGTACTTC.

The chain recombines TRBV19 with TRBJ1-5; 8 nucleotides match TRBD1. There are 15 residues in the CDR3. Germline assignment: CDR1 LNHDA and CDR2 SQIVND (reference sequence). Losses at the gene ends were 3 bases for V and 5 bases for J; bases not matched to a gene: 6. CDR3 nucleotide sequence: TGTGCCAGTAGTATCTCCAGGGGGCGGGATCAGCCCCAGCATTTT. Amino acids: CASSISRGRDQPQHF. Combining the CDR3 with reference TRBV19 and TRBJ1-5 gives the whole variable domain DGGITQSPKYLFRKEGQNVTLSCEQNLNHDAMYWYRQDPGQGLRLIYYSQIVNDFQKGDIAEGYSVSREKKESFPLTVTSAQKNPTAFYLCASSISRGRDQPQHFGDGTRLSIL.

The V gene is TRBV9, the J gene TRBJ2-5; 11 bases are a match to TRBD2. The CDR3 is 16 amino acids. With 0 bases clipped from V and 4 bases from J, the junction kept 5 bases outside the gene matches. Germline CDR1 is SGDLS and CDR2 is YYNGEE. The chain's CDR3 is CASSVALAGGRETQYF. The CDR3 DNA follows: TGTGCCAGCAGCGTAGCTCTAGCGGGAGGAAGAGAGACCCAGTACTTC. Drawing the rest from reference TRBV9 and TRBJ2-5, the complete variable domain is DSGVTQTPKHLITATGQRVTLRCSPRSGDLSVYWYQQSLDQGLQFLIQYYNGEERAKGNILERFSAQQFPDLHSELNLSSLELGDSALYFCASSVALAGGRETQYFGPGTRLLVL.

The V and J genes are TRBV18 and TRBJ2-7; D is uncertain. Per the germline V gene, CDR1 is KGHSH and CDR2 is LQKENI. CDR3 size: 16 residues. The V end was cut by 1 base, the J end by 5 bases, with 18 bases between. CDR3 amino acids: CASSPRVRGNGDEQYF. The DNA for the CDR3 is TGTGCCAGCTCACCACGAGTAAGAGGTAATGGCGACGAGCAGTACTTC. Full variable domain (missing parts from reference TRBV18 and TRBJ2-7): NAGVMQNPRHLVRRRGQEARLRCSPMKGHSHVYWYRQLPEEGLKFMVYLQKENIIDESGMPKERFSAEFPKEGPSILRIQQVVRGDSAAYFCASSPRVRGNGDEQYFGPGTRLTVT.

Here the CDR3 reads CASSQDRTTYEQYF. CDR3 bases: TGCGCCAGCAGCCAAGATAGGACAACCTACGAGCAGTACTTC. The V gene is TRBV4-3, the J gene TRBJ2-7, with a tentative D call TRBD1 (5 bases). The CDR3 consists of 14 residues. The V end lost 0 bases, the J end lost 2 bases, and 8 bases lay between the germline ends. Germline CDR1 is LGHNA and CDR2 is YSLEER.

The rearrangement uses TRBV5-1 and TRBJ2-5; D may be TRBD1 (6 bases). CDR1 is SGHRS and CDR2 is YFSETQ in the germline V gene. This CDR3 is 14 amino acids long. V lost 0 bases and J 5 bases, leaving 11 bases between the germline ends. The CDR3 DNA is TGCGCCAGCAGCTTGGAGGGGGTCCGGGAGACCCAGTACTTC. Amino acids: CASSLEGVRETQYF.

The chain carries TRBV2 and TRBJ1-5; D unclear. The CDR3 extends over 16 amino acids. V was trimmed by 7 bases and J by 4 bases, leaving 20 bases between them. CDR1 SNHLY and CDR2 FYNNEI come from the germline V gene. DNA of the CDR3: TGTGCCAGCACCCTAGGTCTGGGCTCTCGTAATCAGCCCCAGCATTTT. Translation: CASTLGLGSRNQPQHF. Filled out from reference TRBV2 and TRBJ1-5, the complete variable domain reads EPEVTQTPSHQVTQMGQEVILRCVPISNHLYFYWYRQILGQKVEFLVSFYNNEISEKSEIFDDQFSVERPDGSNFTLKIRSTKLEDSAMYFCASTLGLGSRNQPQHFGDGTRLSIL.

V gene TRBV18 combines with J gene TRBJ2-7; D is perhaps TRBD1 or TRBD2 (5 bases each). CDR1 and CDR2 (germline): KGHSH, LQKENI. The CDR3 loop spans 15 amino acids. V was pared by 1 base and J by 2 bases, with 12 bases between. Here the CDR3 reads CASSPLRGGAYEQYF. The CDR3 DNA reads as TGTGCCAGCTCACCACTTCGGGGCGGAGCCTACGAGCAGTACTTC.

V gene TRBV10-3 combines with J gene TRBJ2-7, with D perhaps TRBD2 (5 bases). CDR3 length: 16 residues. V was shortened by 3 bases and J by 5 bases, with 20 bases between the two germline ends. Germline assignment: CDR1 ENHRY and CDR2 SYGVKD. The CDR3 sequence: CAISDPTRAVLDEQYF. The CDR3 coding sequence is TGTGCCATCAGTGACCCCACGCGGGCAGTATTGGACGAGCAGTACTTC.

The chain has TRBV23-1 and TRBJ2-1; 9 bases agree with TRBD1. TRBV23-1 is reported as an ORF; its role is uncertain. There are 17 residues in the CDR3. V shed 0 bases and J 2 bases; nucleotides not matched to a gene: 5. CDR3 loop: CASSQSRRDRAYNEQFF. The CDR3 DNA follows: TGCGCCAGCAGTCAATCACGCCGGGACAGGGCCTACAATGAGCAGTTCTTC.

The V and J genes are TRBV18 and TRBJ2-1, with 11 bases lining up with TRBD2. Germline V gene lookup returns CDR1 KGHSH and CDR2 LQKENI. The CDR3 runs to 19 residues. The V and J ends lost 4 bases and 2 bases, in that order; junction bases with no gene match: 13. CDR3 DNA sequence: TGTGCCAGCTCACGAGGATCCACTAGCGGGGGTGATCCCTACAATGAGCAGTTCTTC. Protein: CASSRGSTSGGDPYNEQFF.

The V call is TRBV14, the J call TRBJ1-2, with unresolved D. There are 16 residues in the CDR3. Trimming stripped 4 bases from V and 3 bases from J, with 18 bases between. The germline gives CDR1 SGHDN, CDR2 FVKESK. The CDR3, as DNA: TGTGCCAGCAGCCCTGTGAGAGGGCGTGGAGACTATGGCTACACCTTC. It yields the protein CASSPVRGRGDYGYTF.

The V call is TRBV4-1, the J call TRBJ1-1; D unresolved. Germline V gene data show CDR1 as MGHRA and CDR2 as YSYEKL. This CDR3 has 15 amino acids. Trimming shortened V by 2 bases and J by 1 base, and 11 bases separated the two germline ends. This chain's CDR3 is CASSQSSIRNTEAFF. CDR3 bases: TGCGCCAGCAGCCAATCTTCCATCCGGAACACTGAAGCTTTCTTT.

The chain joins TRBV30 to TRBJ2-3; possibly TRBD2 for D (6 bases). This CDR3 is built from 14 residues. V lost 4 bases, J lost 0 bases, and 11 bases lay in between. The germline V gene encodes CDR1 GTSNPN and CDR2 SVGIG (reference sequence). The CDR3 bases are TGTGCCTGGATCCCGAGCGGGAGCACAGATACGCAGTATTTT. As protein: CAWIPSGSTDTQYF.

The chain uses TRBV30 and TRBJ1-1; D unclear. Germline V gene lookup returns CDR1 GTSNPN and CDR2 SVGIG (reference sequence). The V end lost 0 bases, the J end lost 11 bases, and 16 bases lay between the germline ends. CDR3 length: 13 amino acids. The CDR3 DNA reads TGTGCCTGGAGTGTAGGGATAGAGACCCCGGCTTTCTTT. It codes for CAWSVGIETPAFF.

This clone was counted a single time. The chain joins TRBV25-1 to TRBJ2-3; D remains ambiguous. Trimming stripped 8 bases from V and 0 bases from J, with 9 bases between. Germline-derived CDR1 and CDR2 are MGHDK and SYGVNS. The CDR3 is 13 amino acids. This CDR3 is CASGYTSTDTQYF. CDR3 in DNA: TGTGCCAGCGGGTACACTAGCACAGATACGCAGTATTTT.

The gene calls are TRBV14 and TRBJ2-5, with 8 nucleotides matching TRBD2. The V and J ends lost 0 bases and 0 bases, in that order; junction bases with no gene match: 9. The length of the CDR3 is 18 residues. Per the germline V gene, CDR1 is SGHDN and CDR2 is FVKESK. CDR3 DNA sequence: TGTGCCAGCAGCCAAGAGATGGTGGTAGCGGGGTACCAAGAGACCCAGTACTTC. Protein product: CASSQEMVVAGYQETQYF.

The chain recombines TRBV4-1 with TRBJ2-7, with TRBD2 matching over 11 bases. The CDR3 covers 15 residues. Germline V gives CDR1 MGHRA, CDR2 YSYEKL. With V trimmed by 4 bases and J by 0 bases, 2 bases remained unmatched. CDR3 DNA: TGCGCCAGCAGCCTCGGACTAGCGGGCTCCTACGAGCAGTACTTC. It codes for CASSLGLAGSYEQYF.

The chain is built from TRBV18 and TRBJ1-2; 9 bases map to TRBD1. Trimming removed 2 bases from V and 8 bases from J; junction bases left unmatched: 6. The germline CDR1 and CDR2 sequences are KGHSH and LQKENI. The CDR3 has 14 residues. The CDR3 DNA reads as TGTGCCAGCTCACCAACCGGGACAGGGTTCGGCTACACCTTC. Amino acid sequence: CASSPTGTGFGYTF.